The 18 T cell receptor beta chains below come from one sample, sequenced in a study of cytomegalovirus exposure and HLA in healthy donors. The PCR ran on 60 Vbeta and 13 Jbeta primers. Assay: immunoSEQ multiplex PCR; the TCRdb copy retains only in-frame clones and omits some. There are under 150,000 clones in the sample; roughly 78% occur only once, and 2.5% to 3.5% lies in the top ten. Sequencing used PBMCs. All receptors derive from a woman aged 25 to 39 in good health and CMV-seropositive.

V usage is TRBV11-3 and J usage is TRBJ2-2, with 9 positions matching TRBD1. This CDR3 has 13 amino acids. Unmatched junction bases numbered 5, after V lost 8 bases and J lost 7 bases. The germline CDR1 and CDR2 sequences are SGHNT and YENEEA. The CDR3 coding sequence is TGTGCCAGCTCGGGACAGGGCGTCGGGGAGCTGTTTTTT. This translates into CASSGQGVGELFF.

In regard to this clone: A read error may account for a junction end that differs from germline. The genes are TRBV5-4 and TRBJ1-4; 9 nucleotides agree with TRBD1. CDR3 length: 18 amino acids. Germline V gene sequence: CDR1 SGHNT, CDR2 YYREEE (reference sequence). CDR3 nucleotide sequence: TGCGCCAGCAGCCCGGGACAGGGTTTGGTTCCAACTAATGAAAAACTGTTTTTT. Residues: CASSPGQGLVPTNEKLFF.

This rearrangement joins TRBV29-1 to TRBJ2-7, with D possibly matching TRBD1 (6 bases). The CDR3 is made up of 16 amino acids. Germline-derived CDR1 and CDR2 are SQVTM and ANQGSEA. V gave up 4 bases and J gave up 4 bases, with 23 bases separating them. This CDR3 is CSVVRHAGASPYEQYF. CDR3 nucleotide sequence: TGCAGCGTTGTTCGTCACGCAGGGGCCTCACCTTACGAGCAGTACTTC.

The chain is built from TRBV7-2 and TRBJ2-2, with 8 bases fitting TRBD2. CDR1 and CDR2 (germline): SGHTA, FQGNSA. After removal of 5 bases from V and 2 bases from J, the junction contained 10 bases not matched to a gene. The CDR3 is 17 amino acids. The CDR3 spells CASSNPRSGGNTGELFF. CDR3 sequence (DNA): TGTGCCAGCAGCAACCCCAGAAGCGGGGGAAACACCGGGGAGCTGTTTTTT.

The CDR3 nucleotides read TGTGCCAGCAGGTTGGACATCCACTATGGCTACACCTTC. Translated, it gives CASRLDIHYGYTF. The rearrangement joins TRBV6-1 to TRBJ1-2, with D tentatively TRBD1 (5 bases). Trimming left V 6 bases short and J 3 bases short, with 11 bases between. The CDR3 runs 13 residues. CDR1 MNHNS and CDR2 SASEGT come from the germline V gene.

The chain links TRBV5-6 to TRBJ2-1, with no clear D. Looked up from germline, CDR1 is SGHDT and CDR2 is YYEEEE. The CDR3 has 15 residues. Trimming took off 4 bases at V and 0 bases at J, with 11 bases between the two ends. The DNA of the CDR3 is TGTGCCAGCAGCCCAAACATTAACTCCTACAATGAGCAGTTCTTC. Translated, it gives CASSPNINSYNEQFF.

The chain joins TRBV25-1 to TRBJ2-6; TRBD2 might be the D (6 bases). The CDR3 is 17 residues long. From germline, CDR1 is MGHDK and CDR2 SYGVNS. The ends were cut back, 6 bases at V and 4 bases at J, with 19 bases in the middle. CDR3 DNA: TGTGCCAGCAGCGGGACTGGGCTCGACTCCGGGGCCAACGTCCTGACTTTC. This sequence encodes CASSGTGLDSGANVLTF. Full variable domain (remainder filled in from reference TRBV25-1 and TRBJ2-6): EADIYQTPRYLVIGTGKKITLECSQTMGHDKMYWYQQDPGMELHLIHYSYGVNSTEKGDLSSESTVSRIRTEHFPLTLESARPSHTSQYLCASSGTGLDSGANVLTFGAGSRLTVL.

The chain joins TRBV30 to TRBJ2-1, with 7 bases matching TRBD2. Losses at the gene ends were 1 base for V and 3 bases for J; bases not matched to a gene: 6. CDR1 is GTSNPN, CDR2 SVGIG, per germline (reference sequence). The CDR3 consists of 15 residues. Written as DNA, the CDR3 is TGTGCCTGGAGTGCGGGGGGAGGGGTCTACAATGAGCAGTTCTTC. Amino acids: CAWSAGGGVYNEQFF.

V and J are TRBV16 and TRBJ1-4, with 8 positions matching TRBD1. There are 14 residues in the CDR3. The V segment lost 2 bases and the J segment 10 bases; nucleotides outside the gene matches: 6. The V gene's germline CDR1 is KGHSY and CDR2 FQNENV. The CDR3 here is CASSQTGTGGKLFF. The CDR3 coding sequence is TGTGCCAGCAGCCAAACCGGGACAGGCGGAAAACTGTTTTTT.

The V and J genes are TRBV19 and TRBJ1-2; the D gene is possibly TRBD1 (6 bases). Germline V gene lookup returns CDR1 LNHDA and CDR2 SQIVND (reference sequence). The V gene lost 7 bases and the J gene lost 7 bases, with 25 bases spanning the gap. This CDR3 is built from 16 residues. The CDR3 DNA follows: TGTGCCAGTACCCCATCGGTGGGGTCGGGGGGCTTTGGCTACACCTTC. It is translated as CASTPSVGSGGFGYTF.

This clone was counted a single time. The chain employs TRBV7-6 and TRBJ2-7; 9 nucleotides align to TRBD1. CDR3 size: 14 residues. Per the germline V gene, CDR1 is SGHVS and CDR2 is FNYEAQ. J was trimmed by 4 bases and V by 1 base; bases with no gene match: 2. The CDR3 loop is CASSLEQGAYEQYF. The DNA for the CDR3 is TGTGCCAGCAGCTTAGAACAGGGGGCGTACGAGCAGTACTTC.

J is TRBJ1-1 and V is TRBV30; TRBD1 aligns across 7 bases. With V trimmed by 0 bases and J by 7 bases, 2 bases remained unmatched. The CDR3 consists of 12 residues. CDR1 GTSNPN and CDR2 SVGIG come from the germline V gene (reference sequence). CDR3 in DNA: TGTGCCTGGAGTGTAGGGGGCTATGAAGCTTTCTTT. It encodes CAWSVGGYEAFF.

V and J are TRBV5-8 and TRBJ1-2; a possible D gene is TRBD1 (5 bases). Germline loops: CDR1 SGHTS, CDR2 YDEGEE. The length of the CDR3 is 11 residues. Trimming stripped 2 bases from V and 10 bases from J, with 9 bases between. DNA of the CDR3: TGTGCCAGCAGCTTCCGGGACTACTACACCTTC. Its protein is CASSFRDYYTF. The whole variable domain, filled in from reference TRBV5-8 and TRBJ1-2, reads EAGVTQSPTHLIKTRGQQATLRCSPISGHTSVYWYQQALGLGLQFLLWYDEGEERNRGNFPPRFSGRQFPNYSSELNVNALELEDSALYLCASSFRDYYTFGSGTRLTVV.

The V call is TRBV5-6, the J call TRBJ1-3; weak D call: TRBD1 (5 bases). This CDR3 comprises 18 residues. Trimming cost V 0 bases and J 0 bases, with 16 bases left between them. Germline V gene lookup returns CDR1 SGHDT and CDR2 YYEEEE. DNA of the CDR3: TGTGCCAGCAGCTTGGGGGGCCACAGGTCGTACTCTGGAAACACCATATATTTT. Its translation is CASSLGGHRSYSGNTIYF.

The chain combines TRBV18 with TRBJ2-7; 7 nucleotides align to TRBD2. The V gene end was trimmed by 3 bases and the J gene end by 9 bases; junction bases not matched to a gene: 14. The CDR3 has 15 residues. The germline V gene has CDR1 KGHSH and CDR2 LQKENI. The CDR3 sequence is CASSPVSSGGELQYF. The CDR3, as DNA: TGTGCCAGCTCACCCGTAAGCTCGGGGGGTGAGCTGCAGTACTTC.

The chain joins TRBV7-9 to TRBJ2-5; D is perhaps TRBD1 (6 bases). V dropped 5 bases and J dropped 7 bases, with 17 bases sitting between them. Looked up from germline, CDR1 is SEHNR and CDR2 is FQNEAQ (reference sequence). The CDR3 has 14 residues. The DNA for the CDR3 is TGTGCCAGCAGCGAGGGGGTCTCCCTCCGGACCCAGTACTTC. It encodes CASSEGVSLRTQYF.

The V gene is TRBV11-2, the J gene TRBJ2-7; TRBD2 matches at 7 bases. This CDR3 contains 15 residues. Looked up from germline, CDR1 is SGHAT and CDR2 is FQNNGV. J gave up 3 bases and V 7 bases, and 12 bases lay outside the gene matches. CDR3 loop: CASTWGAGQYYEQYF. CDR3 DNA: TGTGCCAGCACCTGGGGAGCGGGGCAATACTACGAGCAGTACTTC.

As concerns this clone: The sample carries other DNA sequences with the same CDR3. This chain joins TRBV28 and TRBJ1-1; D may be TRBD1 (6 bases). The CDR3 spans 16 residues. Trimming shortened V by 8 bases and J by 3 bases, and 22 bases separated the two germline ends. The germline gives CDR1 MDHEN, CDR2 SYDVKM. This CDR3 is CASQTGFLEWDTEAFF. The CDR3 DNA follows: TGTGCCAGCCAAACAGGGTTCCTAGAGTGGGACACTGAAGCTTTCTTT.